One and the same sample provided the 23 T cell receptor beta chains below, sequenced in a study of metastatic and nonmetastatic thyroid tumors (dated by TCRdb to the early 2020s). Before undergoing thyroid surgery, none of the patients had been given any kind of treatment. The library was built by means of PCR. TCRdb lists the instrument as Illumina HiSeq 4000. TCRdb reanalyzed the raw reads on its own, using fastp at Q25 for trimming and MiXCR for clone calling, and kept in-frame beta chains. This sample lists roughly 15,000 clones; roughly 23% were detected once. Under 10% of the sample goes to the ten largest clones. Specimen: tumor tissue. The receptors come from a female donor with papillary thyroid cancer or a benign thyroid nodule (not recorded which). Some clones in this sample may be carry-over from other donors' samples.

The chain combines TRBV10-1 with TRBJ2-7; no definite D call. This CDR3 contains 12 residues. The V gene's germline CDR1 is WNHNN and CDR2 SYGVQD (reference sequence). Trimming removed 2 bases at V and 5 bases at J, with 7 bases between. The CDR3 loop is CASSEGRNEQYF. The CDR3 DNA follows: TGCGCCAGCAGTGAGGGACGAAACGAGCAGTACTTC.

This clone was recorded at least ten times. The chain uses TRBV13 and TRBJ2-7, with TRBD2 as a possible D gene (6 bases). There are 16 residues in the CDR3. Germline assignment: CDR1 PRHDT and CDR2 FYEKMQ (reference sequence). The V and J ends lost 6 bases and 3 bases respectively, with 21 bases between them. The CDR3 nucleotides read TGTGCCAGCAGTCCCCGGGCTCGCGGGACGTACTACGAGCAGTACTTC. This encodes CASSPRARGTYYEQYF.

This clone has a count of ten or more. One base away lies a much larger clone, so this may be a sequencing read error. This sample also contains other DNA sequences that code for the same CDR3. The chain combines TRBV20-1 with TRBJ2-7; a weak D match, TRBD1 (5 bases). This CDR3 has 14 amino acids. V lost 3 bases to trimming and J lost 3 bases, with 15 bases between them. Germline V gene lookup returns CDR1 DFQATT and CDR2 SNEGSKA (reference sequence). CDR3 sequence reads: CSASGAREHYEQYF. CDR3 sequence (DNA): TGCAGTGCTAGTGGGGCCCGAGAGCACTACGAGCAGTACTTC.

The chain couples TRBV20-1 to TRBJ2-2, with 8 bases matching TRBD2. With V trimmed by 7 bases and J by 7 bases, 8 bases remained unmatched. Germline V gene sequence: CDR1 DFQATT, CDR2 SNEGSKA (reference sequence). The CDR3 runs to 13 residues. CDR3 sequence: CSELRGTSGELFF. The CDR3 DNA reads as TGCAGTGAACTCCGGGGGACTAGCGGGGAGCTGTTTTTT.

The genes are TRBV7-9 and TRBJ2-7; D is perhaps TRBD1 (6 bases). CDR3 length: 13 residues. Trimming pared 6 bases from V and 3 bases from J, leaving 12 bases between. Germline CDR1 reads SEHNR; CDR2 reads FQNEAQ (reference sequence). CDR3 protein: CASRADRFYEQYF. CDR3 nucleotide sequence: TGTGCCAGCAGAGCAGACAGGTTCTACGAGCAGTACTTC.

This clone came up many times. This chain's CDR3 is CASSHPGTGDSPLHF. CDR3 nucleotides: TGTGCCAGCAGCCACCCCGGGACAGGCGATTCACCCCTCCACTTT. The rearrangement links TRBV3-1 to TRBJ1-6; 8 bases are a match to TRBD1. The V segment lost 3 bases and the J segment 8 bases; nucleotides outside the gene matches: 6. Germline V gene data show CDR1 as LGHDT and CDR2 as YNNKEL (reference sequence). The CDR3 loop spans 15 amino acids.

In this sample, this clone turned up many times. V usage is TRBV11-2 and J usage is TRBJ2-5; the match to TRBD2 covers 10 bases. Germline loops: CDR1 SGHAT, CDR2 FQNNGV. The CDR3 runs to 16 residues. V gave up 1 base and J gave up 5 bases; unmatched junction bases: 7. Here the CDR3 reads CASSLGASGSRETQYF. CDR3 DNA sequence: TGTGCCAGCAGCTTAGGGGCTAGCGGGAGTAGGGAGACCCAGTACTTC.

This clone was seen a single time. The V and J genes are TRBV5-1 and TRBJ2-5; tentatively, D is TRBD2 (6 bases). Germline values: CDR1 SGHRS, CDR2 YFSETQ. The CDR3 consists of 17 residues. Trimming removed 2 bases at V and 5 bases at J, with 22 bases between. Written as DNA, the CDR3 is TGCGCCAGCAGCTTTGGCGACGGGGAGGCCATTATGGAGACCCAGTACTTC. This translates into CASSFGDGEAIMETQYF.

A word on this clone: This sample also contains other DNA sequences that code for the same CDR3. The chain joins TRBV12-3 or TRBV12-4 to TRBJ1-6; a possible D gene is TRBD1 (5 bases). V lost 8 bases to trimming and J lost 8 bases, with 13 bases between them. The CDR3 spans 13 residues. The CDR3 bases are TGTGCCAGCCGGAGGGGAGCCGATTCACCCCTCCACTTT. This translates into CASRRGADSPLHF.

By frequency in the sample, this clone is medium-sized. The chain has TRBV11-2 and TRBJ1-1, with D uncertain. This CDR3 has 15 amino acids. CDR1 and CDR2 from the germline V gene are SGHAT and FQNNGV. Trimming shortened V by 4 bases and J by 1 base, and 13 bases separated the two germline ends. The CDR3, as DNA: TGTGCCAGCAGCTCATCATCGGGTTGGAACACTGAAGCTTTCTTT. This encodes CASSSSSGWNTEAFF.

This clone was observed once. The chain links TRBV20-1 to TRBJ2-7; possible D gene TRBD2, 6 bases. The CDR3 sequence is 12 residues long. Between the trimmed V and J ends, which lost 4 bases and 7 bases, there was a span of 14 bases. Germline CDR1 is DFQATT and CDR2 is SNEGSKA (reference sequence). DNA of the CDR3: TGCAGTGCTATAAATCCGGGGAGGGAGCAGTACTTC. It encodes CSAINPGREQYF.

Remarks on this clone: One junction end disagrees with the germline gene, perhaps due to a read error. This chain joins TRBV20-1 and TRBJ1-1; D is unresolved. The CDR3 is made up of 12 amino acids. CDR1 and CDR2 (germline): DFQATT, SNEGSKA (reference sequence). In DNA, the CDR3 is TGCAGTGCTAGCTTACAGTCCAGCGAAGCTTCCTTT. It translates to CSASLQSSEASF.

Ten or more counts support this clone. V and J are TRBV4-1 and TRBJ2-5, with 10 bases fitting TRBD1. Germline CDR1 is MGHRA and CDR2 is YSYEKL. There are 16 residues in the CDR3. V lost 0 bases, J lost 5 bases, and 6 bases stayed unmatched. In nucleotides, the CDR3 is TGCGCCAGCAGCCAAGATAGGACAGGGGGTTGGGAGACCCAGTACTTC. Amino acid sequence: CASSQDRTGGWETQYF.

This clone was seen a few times. The chain joins TRBV11-2 to TRBJ2-5, with D perhaps being TRBD1 or TRBD2 (5 bases each). CDR1 is SGHAT, CDR2 FQNNGV, per germline. The CDR3 length is 14 residues. V shed 5 bases and J shed 1 base, with 11 bases lying between them. The CDR3 loop is CASSTGTFQETQYF. CDR3 DNA sequence: TGTGCCAGCAGCACGGGGACCTTCCAAGAGACCCAGTACTTC.

This clone was detected ten times or more. The gene calls are TRBV29-1 and TRBJ2-5; 8 bases agree with TRBD2. Germline V gene sequence: CDR1 SQVTM, CDR2 ANQGSEA. This CDR3 has 12 amino acids. The ends lost 5 bases at V and 4 bases at J; junction bases unmatched: 3. This CDR3 reads CSVSSGRETQYF. The CDR3 region has the DNA TGCAGCGTTTCCAGCGGGAGAGAGACCCAGTACTTC.

This clone was detected ten times or more. The rearrangement links TRBV20-1 to TRBJ2-6; D gene ambiguous. Germline V CDR1 and CDR2: DFQATT, SNEGSKA (reference sequence). Trimming pared 2 bases from V and 0 bases from J, leaving 5 bases between. The CDR3 totals 14 residues. The CDR3 DNA reads TGCAGTGCTAGACAAGCCTCTGGGGCCAACGTCCTGACTTTC. Amino acid sequence: CSARQASGANVLTF.

In its sample, this clone was seen a few times. Its ends do not fully match the called genes, so a read error is possible. This chain links TRBV12-3 or TRBV12-4 with TRBJ2-1; D is uncertain. The CDR3 length is 15 residues. The CDR3 nucleotides are TGTGCCTGCAGTCCGAGAAGACCCTCCTACAATGAGCAGTTCTTC. Its translation: CACSPRRPSYNEQFF.

This clone is deemed medium-sized (0.01 to 0.1%). The chain couples TRBV20-1 to TRBJ2-7; 7 bases line up with TRBD2. The CDR3 has 13 residues. CDR1 is DFQATT, CDR2 SNEGSKA, per germline (reference sequence). The junction had 8 bases not matched to a gene; V was cut back by 6 bases and J by 3 bases. The CDR3 loop reads CSATGPSGYEQYF. DNA of the CDR3: TGCAGTGCGACGGGACCTAGCGGCTACGAGCAGTACTTC.

In its sample, this clone ranks as medium-sized. CDR3 in amino acids: CASSFTGSGETQYF. The CDR3 DNA follows: TGTGCCAGCAGCTTTACCGGGAGCGGTGAGACCCAGTACTTC. The chain uses TRBV11-2 and TRBJ2-5; tentatively, D is TRBD2 (6 bases). The germline V gene has CDR1 SGHAT and CDR2 FQNNGV. V lost 3 bases and J lost 5, with 13 bases in between. The CDR3 consists of 14 residues. Looking up the rest from reference TRBV11-2 and TRBJ2-5 gives the full variable domain: EAGVAQSPRYKIIEKRQSVAFWCNPISGHATLYWYQQILGQGPKLLIQFQNNGVVDDSQLPKDRFSAERLKGVDSTLKIQPAKLEDSAVYLCASSFTGSGETQYFGPGTRLLVL.

This clone appeared a few times. V and J are TRBV9 and TRBJ2-7; 8 bases map to TRBD1. V dropped 1 base and J dropped 1; count of bases not matched to a gene: 1. Germline CDR1 reads SGDLS; CDR2 reads YYNGEE. This CDR3 is 14 amino acids long. This CDR3 reads CASSVTGGSYEQYF. CDR3 in DNA: TGTGCCAGCAGCGTAACAGGGGGGTCCTACGAGCAGTACTTC.

This clone occurred many times. Just one base apart from a much larger clone, this may be a read error. The genes are TRBV5-1 and TRBJ1-1; D is perhaps TRBD1 (6 bases). The ends were cut back, 3 bases at V and 4 bases at J, with 10 bases in the middle. The CDR3 spans 13 residues. Germline V gives CDR1 SGHRS, CDR2 YFSETQ. CDR3 residues: CASSSGHPTEAFF. The CDR3 region has the DNA TGCGCCAGCAGCTCGGGACACCCCACTGAAGCTTTCTTT.

This clone was observed at least ten times. The chain uses TRBV28 and TRBJ1-6; D gene ambiguous. V was cut by 6 bases and J by 9 bases, with 9 bases left in between. The CDR3 spans 12 residues. Germline assignment: CDR1 MDHEN and CDR2 SYDVKM. The CDR3 reads CASSLQSSPLHF. CDR3 in DNA: TGTGCCAGCAGCCTACAAAGTTCACCCCTCCACTTT.

The V call is TRBV20-1, the J call TRBJ2-3; 7 bases line up with TRBD2. This CDR3 has 17 amino acids. Germline CDR1 is DFQATT and CDR2 is SNEGSKA (reference sequence). V lost 1 base, J lost 0 bases, and 10 bases stayed unmatched. CDR3 sequence (DNA): TGCAGTGCTAGAGCCCCGAAGACTAGCCCTAGCACAGATACGCAGTATTTT. This gives the protein CSARAPKTSPSTDTQYF.